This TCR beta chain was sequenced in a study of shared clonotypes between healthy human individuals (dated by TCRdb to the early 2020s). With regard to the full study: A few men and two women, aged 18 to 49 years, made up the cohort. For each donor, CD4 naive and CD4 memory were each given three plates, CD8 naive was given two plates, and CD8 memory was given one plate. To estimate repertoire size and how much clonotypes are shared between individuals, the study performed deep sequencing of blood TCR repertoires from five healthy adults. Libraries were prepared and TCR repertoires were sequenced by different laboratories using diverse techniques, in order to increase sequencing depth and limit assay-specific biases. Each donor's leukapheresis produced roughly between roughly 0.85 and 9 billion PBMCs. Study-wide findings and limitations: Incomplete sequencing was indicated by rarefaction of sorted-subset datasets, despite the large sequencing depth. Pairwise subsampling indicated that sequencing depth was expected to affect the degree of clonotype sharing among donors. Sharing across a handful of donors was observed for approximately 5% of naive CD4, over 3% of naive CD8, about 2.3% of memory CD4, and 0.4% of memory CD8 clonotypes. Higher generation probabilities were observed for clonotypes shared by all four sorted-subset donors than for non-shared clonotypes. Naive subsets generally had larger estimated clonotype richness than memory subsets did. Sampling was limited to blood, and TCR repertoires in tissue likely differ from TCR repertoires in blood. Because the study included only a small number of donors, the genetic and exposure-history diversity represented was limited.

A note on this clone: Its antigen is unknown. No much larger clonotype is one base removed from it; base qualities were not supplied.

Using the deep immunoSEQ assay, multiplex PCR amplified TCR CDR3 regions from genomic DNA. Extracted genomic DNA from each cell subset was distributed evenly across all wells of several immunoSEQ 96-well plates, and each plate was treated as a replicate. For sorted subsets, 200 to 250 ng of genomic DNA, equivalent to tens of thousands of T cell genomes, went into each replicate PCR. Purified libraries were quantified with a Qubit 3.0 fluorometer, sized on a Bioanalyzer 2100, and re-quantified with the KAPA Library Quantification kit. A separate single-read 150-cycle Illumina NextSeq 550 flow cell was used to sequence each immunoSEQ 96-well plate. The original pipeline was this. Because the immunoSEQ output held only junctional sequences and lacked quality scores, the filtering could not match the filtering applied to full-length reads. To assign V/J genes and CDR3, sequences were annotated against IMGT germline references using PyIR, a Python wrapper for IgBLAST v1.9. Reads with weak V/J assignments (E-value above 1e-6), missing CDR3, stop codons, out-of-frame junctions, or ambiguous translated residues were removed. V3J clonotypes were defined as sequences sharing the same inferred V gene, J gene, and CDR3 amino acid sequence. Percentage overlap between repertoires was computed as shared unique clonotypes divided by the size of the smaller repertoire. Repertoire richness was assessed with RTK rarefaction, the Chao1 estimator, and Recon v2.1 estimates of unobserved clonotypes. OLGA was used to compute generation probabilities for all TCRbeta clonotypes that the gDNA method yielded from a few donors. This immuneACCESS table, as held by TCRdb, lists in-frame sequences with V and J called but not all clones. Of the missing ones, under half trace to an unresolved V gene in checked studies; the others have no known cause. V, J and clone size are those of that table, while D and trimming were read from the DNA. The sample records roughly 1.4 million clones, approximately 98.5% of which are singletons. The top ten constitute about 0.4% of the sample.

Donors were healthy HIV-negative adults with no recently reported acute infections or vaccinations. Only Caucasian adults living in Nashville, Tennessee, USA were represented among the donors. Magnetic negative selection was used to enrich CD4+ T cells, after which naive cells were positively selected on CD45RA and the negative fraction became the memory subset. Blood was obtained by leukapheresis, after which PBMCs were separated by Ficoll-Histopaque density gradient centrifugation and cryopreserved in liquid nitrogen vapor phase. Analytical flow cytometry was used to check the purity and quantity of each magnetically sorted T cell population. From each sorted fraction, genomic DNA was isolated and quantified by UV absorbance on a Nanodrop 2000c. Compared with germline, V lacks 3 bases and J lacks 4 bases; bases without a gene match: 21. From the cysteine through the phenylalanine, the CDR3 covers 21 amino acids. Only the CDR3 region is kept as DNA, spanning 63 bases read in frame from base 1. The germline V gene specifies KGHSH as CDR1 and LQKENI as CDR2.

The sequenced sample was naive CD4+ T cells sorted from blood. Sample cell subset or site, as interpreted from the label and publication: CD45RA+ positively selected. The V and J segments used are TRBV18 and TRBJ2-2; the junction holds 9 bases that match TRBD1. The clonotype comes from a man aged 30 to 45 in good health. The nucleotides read TGTGCCAGCTCACCCCAGCTACAGGGGGCGGCAGCGGGACCGGGCACCGGGGAGCTGTTTTTT. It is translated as CASSPQLQGAAAGPGTGELFF.